The sequence of this TCR beta chain was determined in a study of T cell repertoires in cytomegalovirus infection (dated by TCRdb to the late 2010s). Some background on the complete study: The HLA type of each donor mattered for the analysis, because public TCR beta signatures pointed to carriage of CMV infection along with the matching HLA type. Study-wide findings and limitations: In the ex vivo response, HLA-C-restricted CMV-specific TCR beta clonotypes were dominant, and in two of eight donors the single most frequent clonotype came from this HLA-C-restricted group. In both this cohort and an independent roughly 350-donor cohort, the cumulative frequency of public TCR beta family members distinguished carriers of CMV infection plus the relevant HLA type.

TCRdb names Illumina HiSeq 1500 as the instrument used. TCRdb reprocessed the public reads (quality trimming at Q25 with fastp, clone calling with MiXCR) and kept in-frame beta chains. Every CDR3 protein is listed once, alongside the most common genes and DNA of its rows. This sample lists 400,000 or so distinct CDR3 sequences; approximately 31% were detected once. Roughly 13% of the sample comes from the top ten. The CDR3 holds 14 amino acids from the cysteine to the phenylalanine. CDR1 and CDR2 are read off the germline V gene as MNHEY and SVGEGT. Of note for this clonotype: There is no known antigen for this receptor. The limits of the CDR3 on the DNA are not certain, so only TCRdb's listed CDR3 is given.

Sequencing input: PBMCs. The V and J segments used are TRBV6-2 or TRBV6-3 and TRBJ2-3; TRBD1, the table's D call, was not compared with the DNA. This receptor was taken from a human donor in good health (CMV status not recorded). Some clones in this sample may be carry-over from other donors' samples. The CDR3 sequence is CASSSSTPLGTQYF.